This section outlines one TCR beta chain sequence together with its context. Its target is unknown. V lost 5 bases and J 0 bases, leaving 16 bases between the germline ends. This CDR3 spans 16 amino acids. CDR1 and CDR2 from the germline V gene are SEHNR and FQNEAQ (reference sequence). Clones were sequenced by immunoSEQ multiplex PCR, and TCRdb holds only the in-frame ones, with some missing. The sample holds about 56,000 clones; 90% to 96% are singletons and the top ten take less than 1.5%. These data originate in a study of cytomegalovirus exposure and HLA in healthy donors. Findings and caveats of the study: As was reported, the classifier diagnosed cytomegalovirus status with high specificity and sensitivity.

The sample was PBMCs. The chain uses TRBV7-9 and TRBJ1-2, with D perhaps matching TRBD1 (6 bases). This TCR was recovered from a woman aged 18-35 years in good health and CMV-seronegative. CDR3 in amino acids: CASSRPRQAANYGYTF. Here the CDR3 DNA reads TGTGCCAGCAGCCGACCCCGACAGGCCGCTAACTATGGCTACACCTTC.